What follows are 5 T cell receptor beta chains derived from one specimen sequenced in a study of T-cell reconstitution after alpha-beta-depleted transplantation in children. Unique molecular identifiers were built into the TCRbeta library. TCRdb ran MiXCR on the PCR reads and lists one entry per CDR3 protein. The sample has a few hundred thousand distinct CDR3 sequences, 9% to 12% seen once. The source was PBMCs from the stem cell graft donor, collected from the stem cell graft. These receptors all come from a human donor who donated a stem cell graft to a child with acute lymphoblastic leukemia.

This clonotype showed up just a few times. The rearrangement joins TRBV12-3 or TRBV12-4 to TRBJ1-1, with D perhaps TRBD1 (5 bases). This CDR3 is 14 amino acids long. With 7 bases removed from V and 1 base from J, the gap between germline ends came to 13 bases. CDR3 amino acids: CASKKGTANTEAFF. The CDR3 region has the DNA TGTGCCAGCAAAAAAGGGACTGCGAACACTGAAGCTTTCTTT.

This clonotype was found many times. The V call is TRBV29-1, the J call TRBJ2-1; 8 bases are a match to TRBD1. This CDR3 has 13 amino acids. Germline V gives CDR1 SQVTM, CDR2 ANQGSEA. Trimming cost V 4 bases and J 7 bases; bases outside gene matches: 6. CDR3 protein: CSVGTGIRNEQFF. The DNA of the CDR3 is TGCAGCGTTGGGACAGGGATTAGGAATGAGCAGTTCTTC.

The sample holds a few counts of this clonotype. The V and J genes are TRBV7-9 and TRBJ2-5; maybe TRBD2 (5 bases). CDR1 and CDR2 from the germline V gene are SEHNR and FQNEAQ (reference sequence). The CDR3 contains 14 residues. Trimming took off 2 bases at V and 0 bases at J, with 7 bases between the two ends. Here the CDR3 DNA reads TGTGCCAGCAGCTTATCGGGATACCAAGAGACCCAGTACTTC. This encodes CASSLSGYQETQYF.

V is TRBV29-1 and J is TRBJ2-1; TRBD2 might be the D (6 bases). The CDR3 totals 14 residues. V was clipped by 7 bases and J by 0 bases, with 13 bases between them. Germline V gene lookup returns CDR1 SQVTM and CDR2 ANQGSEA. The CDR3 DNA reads TGCAGCGACATTGGGACTCCCTCCTACAATGAGCAGTTCTTC. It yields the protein CSDIGTPSYNEQFF.

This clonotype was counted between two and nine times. CDR3 bases: TGTGCCAGCAGCTTGCCCTACCGAGGCGGGGGGCAGTATTTT. Translation: CASSLPYRGGGQYF. The V and J genes are TRBV7-3 and TRBJ2-3, with TRBD2 matching 7 bases. Germline CDR1 SGHTA, CDR2 FQGTGA. CDR3 length: 14 amino acids. Trimming removed 3 bases from V and 11 bases from J; junction bases left unmatched: 11. The whole variable domain, filled in from reference TRBV7-3 and TRBJ2-3, reads GAGVSQTPSNKVTEKGKYVELRCDPISGHTALYWYRQSLGQGPEFLIYFQGTGAADDSGLPNDRFFAVRPEGSVSTLKIQRTERGDSAVYLCASSLPYRGGGQYFGPGTRLTVL.